Listed below are T cell receptor beta chains from one sample, sequenced in a study of blood T cells in healthy people across ages. TCRdb re-called the 5' RACE reads through MiXCR, storing one row per CDR3 protein. The sample lists roughly 1.5 million distinct CDR3 sequences; about 45% were seen once. The sequenced material came from blood. Receptors originate from a woman aged 18-35 years in good health. Each CDR3 is given with its conserved first and last residue. Fields, in order: clone size, D gene, V gene, J gene, CDR3 protein, CDR3 DNA. The D gene is left open where the match is weak. Only some rows state a clone size, as once, few, many or a class for expanded clones.

abundance: once
d_gene: .
v_gene: TRBV25-1
j_gene: TRBJ2-3
CDR3aa: CASIRAGGADTQYF
CDR3nt: TGTGCCAGCATAAGAGCAGGAGGCGCAGATACGCAGTATTTT

abundance: .
d_gene: .
v_gene: TRBV7-2
j_gene: TRBJ2-1
CDR3aa: CASSQTLSSYNEQFF
CDR3nt: TGTGCCAGCAGCCAGACTCTGAGCTCCTACAATGAGCAGTTCTTC

abundance: many
d_gene: .
v_gene: TRBV4-3
j_gene: TRBJ1-2
CDR3aa: CASSQVGGYYGYTF
CDR3nt: TGCGCCAGCAGCCAAGTTGGCGGGTACTATGGCTACACCTTC

abundance: few
d_gene: .
v_gene: TRBV20-1
j_gene: TRBJ1-5
CDR3aa: CSARDSGSAQPQHF
CDR3nt: TGCAGTGCTAGAGATTCCGGGTCGGCTCAGCCCCAGCATTTT

abundance: .
d_gene: TRBD1
v_gene: TRBV5-1
j_gene: TRBJ2-1
CDR3aa: CASSADRDMREQFF
CDR3nt: TGCGCTAGCAGCGCAGACAGGGATATGCGTGAGCAGTTCTTC

abundance: many
d_gene: .
v_gene: TRBV4-1
j_gene: TRBJ1-2
CDR3aa: CASSQDTWAAKNGYTF
CDR3nt: TGCGCCAGCAGCCAAGATACGTGGGCAGCTAAGAATGGCTACACCTTC

abundance: .
d_gene: .
v_gene: TRBV28
j_gene: TRBJ2-3
CDR3aa: CASNPRMDPDTQYF
CDR3nt: TGTGCCAGCAATCCCCGGATGGACCCAGATACGCAGTATTTT

abundance: .
d_gene: TRBD2
v_gene: TRBV20-1
j_gene: TRBJ2-1
CDR3aa: CSARVGSGGSYNEQFF
CDR3nt: TGCAGTGCTAGAGTAGGTAGCGGGGGGTCCTACAATGAGCAGTTCTTC

abundance: .
d_gene: .
v_gene: TRBV3-1
j_gene: TRBJ1-5
CDR3aa: CASSQAGYNQPQHF
CDR3nt: TGTGCCAGCAGCCAAGCAGGGTACAATCAGCCCCAGCATTTT

abundance: .
d_gene: .
v_gene: TRBV20-1
j_gene: TRBJ2-2
CDR3aa: CSARDRIGVGGTGELFF
CDR3nt: TGCAGTGCTAGAGATCGTATTGGAGTAGGTGGCACCGGGGAGCTGTTTTTT

abundance: .
d_gene: .
v_gene: TRBV29-1
j_gene: TRBJ2-1
CDR3aa: CSALQGSGEQFF
CDR3nt: TGCAGCGCCCTCCAGGGCTCCGGGGAGCAGTTCTTC

abundance: .
d_gene: .
v_gene: TRBV6-5
j_gene: TRBJ2-1
CDR3aa: CASKIVREVNEQFF
CDR3nt: TGTGCCAGCAAAATAGTCCGCGAAGTCAATGAGCAGTTCTTC

abundance: .
d_gene: .
v_gene: TRBV5-1
j_gene: TRBJ2-7
CDR3aa: CASSPDGAYGNYEQYF
CDR3nt: TGCGCCAGCAGCCCGGACGGTGCGTATGGGAATTACGAGCAGTACTTC

abundance: .
d_gene: .
v_gene: TRBV6-5
j_gene: TRBJ1-6
CDR3aa: CASSSTRLDWTPLHF
CDR3nt: TGTGCCAGCAGTTCTACTCGTCTGGACTGGACACCCCTCCACTTT

abundance: .
d_gene: .
v_gene: TRBV12-3/TRBV12-4
j_gene: TRBJ1-5
CDR3aa: CASSFLGSGNQPQHF
CDR3nt: TGTGCCAGCAGTTTTTTGGGTTCTGGCAATCAGCCCCAGCATTTT

abundance: .
d_gene: .
v_gene: TRBV10-3
j_gene: TRBJ1-3
CDR3aa: CAISVGHDGNTIYF
CDR3nt: TGTGCCATCAGTGTAGGGCATGACGGAAACACCATATATTTT

abundance: .
d_gene: .
v_gene: TRBV6-4
j_gene: TRBJ2-1
CDR3aa: CASTPEASVNEQFF
CDR3nt: TGTGCCAGCACCCCTGAGGCTAGCGTCAATGAGCAGTTCTTC

abundance: .
d_gene: .
v_gene: TRBV7-8
j_gene: TRBJ1-5
CDR3aa: CASTTRDNNQPQHF
CDR3nt: TGTGCCAGCACCACGCGGGACAACAATCAGCCCCAGCATTTT

abundance: few
d_gene: .
v_gene: TRBV5-5
j_gene: TRBJ2-1
CDR3aa: CASSEPGKTYNEQFF
CDR3nt: TGTGCCAGCAGCGAACCGGGAAAAACATACAATGAGCAGTTCTTC

abundance: .
d_gene: TRBD1
v_gene: TRBV12-3/TRBV12-4
j_gene: TRBJ1-1
CDR3aa: CASAARRGPNTEAFF
CDR3nt: TGTGCCAGCGCCGCCCGCAGGGGGCCGAACACTGAAGCTTTCTTT

abundance: .
d_gene: .
v_gene: TRBV7-3
j_gene: TRBJ1-4
CDR3aa: CASSQTGTLGEKLFF
CDR3nt: TGTGCCAGCAGCCAAACCGGTACGCTGGGCGAAAAACTGTTTTTT

abundance: .
d_gene: .
v_gene: TRBV29-1
j_gene: TRBJ1-1
CDR3aa: CSVVSGAGGTAFF
CDR3nt: TGCAGCGTTGTATCGGGGGCCGGTGGTACAGCTTTCTTT

abundance: .
d_gene: TRBD1
v_gene: TRBV29-1
j_gene: TRBJ1-2
CDR3aa: CSVDQGAEGYTF
CDR3nt: TGCAGCGTTGATCAGGGGGCGGAAGGCTACACCTTC

abundance: .
d_gene: TRBD1
v_gene: TRBV20-1
j_gene: TRBJ1-4
CDR3aa: CSARQGMDEKLFF
CDR3nt: TGCAGTGCGCGACAGGGGATGGATGAAAAACTGTTTTTT

abundance: .
d_gene: TRBD1
v_gene: TRBV20-1
j_gene: TRBJ2-7
CDR3aa: CSARTGDSSYEQYF
CDR3nt: TGCAGTGCCCGGACAGGGGATAGCTCCTACGAGCAGTACTTC

abundance: .
d_gene: .
v_gene: TRBV7-9
j_gene: TRBJ2-7
CDR3aa: CASGAGQGSPYEQYF
CDR3nt: TGTGCCAGCGGAGCCGGGCAGGGCTCTCCCTACGAGCAGTACTTC

abundance: few
d_gene: .
v_gene: TRBV27
j_gene: TRBJ2-4
CDR3aa: CASRLQGLGKNIQYF
CDR3nt: TGTGCCAGCCGACTTCAGGGTTTAGGCAAAAACATTCAGTACTTC

abundance: many
d_gene: .
v_gene: TRBV29-1
j_gene: TRBJ2-3
CDR3aa: CSVEISDTQYF
CDR3nt: TGCAGCGTTGAAATATCCGATACGCAGTATTTT

abundance: .
d_gene: TRBD2
v_gene: TRBV7-2
j_gene: TRBJ2-7
CDR3aa: CASSSGLARNEQYF
CDR3nt: TGTGCCAGCAGCTCGGGACTAGCGAGAAACGAGCAGTACTTC

abundance: .
d_gene: .
v_gene: TRBV20-1
j_gene: TRBJ2-1
CDR3aa: CSNSRLNSYNEQFF
CDR3nt: TGCAGTAATTCTCGACTAAATTCCTACAATGAGCAGTTCTTC

abundance: few
d_gene: TRBD1
v_gene: TRBV28
j_gene: TRBJ2-2
CDR3aa: CASSPAGQGPGELFF
CDR3nt: TGTGCCAGCAGTCCGGCGGGACAGGGCCCCGGGGAGCTGTTTTTT

abundance: few
d_gene: .
v_gene: TRBV20-1
j_gene: TRBJ2-7
CDR3aa: CSARDPGHSYEQYF
CDR3nt: TGCAGTGCTAGAGATCCGGGACACTCCTACGAGCAGTACTTC

abundance: .
d_gene: .
v_gene: TRBV20-1
j_gene: TRBJ2-7
CDR3aa: CSAEDRDQETRYF
CDR3nt: TGCAGTGCTGAAGACCGGGACCAAGAGACCCGGTACTTC

abundance: few
d_gene: .
v_gene: TRBV7-9
j_gene: TRBJ2-6
CDR3aa: CASRDVGANVLTF
CDR3nt: TGTGCCAGCAGGGACGTTGGGGCCAACGTCCTGACTTTC

abundance: few
d_gene: TRBD1
v_gene: TRBV20-1
j_gene: TRBJ2-1
CDR3aa: CSARDYGTGFNEQFF
CDR3nt: TGCAGTGCTAGAGATTATGGGACAGGGTTCAATGAGCAGTTCTTC

abundance: few
d_gene: .
v_gene: TRBV29-1
j_gene: TRBJ1-6
CDR3aa: CSVRKGIGSPLHF
CDR3nt: TGCAGCGTTAGGAAGGGGATCGGTTCACCCCTCCACTTT

abundance: .
d_gene: .
v_gene: TRBV12-3/TRBV12-4
j_gene: TRBJ2-7
CDR3aa: CASSFGEYEQYF
CDR3nt: TGTGCCAGCAGTTTCGGGGAATACGAGCAGTACTTC

abundance: .
d_gene: .
v_gene: TRBV2
j_gene: TRBJ2-2
CDR3aa: CATRGVTGELFF
CDR3nt: TGTGCCACCAGGGGGGTCACCGGGGAGCTGTTTTTT

abundance: few
d_gene: TRBD1
v_gene: TRBV20-1
j_gene: TRBJ2-7
CDR3aa: CSASPPDRANEQYF
CDR3nt: TGCAGTGCTAGTCCCCCCGACAGGGCGAATGAGCAGTACTTC